This T cell receptor (beta chain) stems from a study of long-term antiretroviral therapy in people with HIV. Study context: A decade or so separates the oldest specimens from the later 2015 immediate-ART recommendation.

A v3.0 immunoSEQ assay was performed at survey level. A per-sample goal of about 40,000-55,000 T-cell genomes was targeted by sequencing. Using immunoSEQ multiplex PCR, the repertoire was profiled, and TCRdb retains in-frame clones only, with some absent. The sample lists tens of thousands of clones, 80% to 90% occurring once. This clone is a singleton in its sample. The sequenced sample was unsorted PBMCs, obtained 0.3 years after starting antiretroviral therapy. This TCR came from a man aged 18 to 30 with HIV.

The CDR3 DNA is TGTGCCAGCGGTTCAGGGGCAGCAGATACGCAGTATTTT. Translating gives CASGSGAADTQYF. This chain uses TRBV5-5 with TRBJ2-3; tentative D call: TRBD1 (6 bases). V lost 7 bases and J 4 bases, leaving 13 bases between the germline ends. The germline V gene encodes CDR1 SGHKS and CDR2 YYEKEE (reference sequence). The CDR3 length is 13 residues.